This entry is about one T cell receptor beta chain. The CDR3 totals 14 residues. The V end lost 4 bases, the J end lost 2 bases, and 11 bases lay between the germline ends. Germline V CDR1 and CDR2: LNHDA, SQIVND (reference sequence). This entry comes from a study of cytomegalovirus exposure and HLA in healthy donors. The PCR made use of 60 Vbeta and 13 Jbeta primers. Some clones are missing from TCRdb's copy, which holds only in-frame ones; the method was immunoSEQ multiplex PCR. The table includes some 150,000 clones, approximately 80% detected once. The TCR comes from a man aged 18 to 29 in good health and CMV-seropositive. The chain couples TRBV19 to TRBJ2-5; D possibly corresponds to TRBD2 (6 bases). Material for sequencing was PBMCs. The CDR3 region has the DNA TGTGCCAGTAGTACTCCCGGGAGTCAAGAGACCCAGTACTTC. Its translation: CASSTPGSQETQYF.